A single TCR beta chain is shown here with its context. CDR3 length: 14 amino acids. Germline CDR1 reads SGHDT; CDR2 reads YYEEEE. Trimming left V 2 bases short and J 4 bases short, with 12 bases between. The entry originates in a study of blood T cell repertoires in COVID-19. Overall study context: Spain, Italy and the United States supplied samples that represented acute and convalescent COVID-19.

As handled by the study authors: Researchers report that nucleated cell counts were estimated from reference gene primer amplification. TCRdb's table, derived via immunoSEQ multiplex PCR, lists solely in-frame clones and lacks some. D and trimming come from the DNA, and the V and J calls and clone size come from that table. The repertoire holds approximately 75,000 clones, with around 80% as singletons. This receptor was obtained from a woman of 80 years or more with active or convalescent COVID-19. Sequencing used peripheral blood. The V call is TRBV5-6, the J call TRBJ1-2; D is uncertain. The CDR3: CASSLTENLYGYTF. For the CDR3, the DNA is TGTGCCAGCAGCTTAACAGAGAACCTCTATGGCTACACCTTC.